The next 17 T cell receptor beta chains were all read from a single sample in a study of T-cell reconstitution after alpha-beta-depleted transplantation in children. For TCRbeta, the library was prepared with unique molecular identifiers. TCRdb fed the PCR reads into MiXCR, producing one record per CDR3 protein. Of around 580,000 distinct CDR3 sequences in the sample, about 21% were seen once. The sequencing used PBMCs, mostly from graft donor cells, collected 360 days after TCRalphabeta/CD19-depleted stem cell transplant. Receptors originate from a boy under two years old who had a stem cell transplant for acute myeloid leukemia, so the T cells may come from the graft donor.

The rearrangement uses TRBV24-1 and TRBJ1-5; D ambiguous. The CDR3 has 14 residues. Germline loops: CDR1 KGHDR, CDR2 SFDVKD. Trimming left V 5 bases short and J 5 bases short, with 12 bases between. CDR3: CATSATTSYQPQHF. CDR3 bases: TGTGCCACCAGTGCCACGACCTCTTATCAGCCCCAGCATTTT.

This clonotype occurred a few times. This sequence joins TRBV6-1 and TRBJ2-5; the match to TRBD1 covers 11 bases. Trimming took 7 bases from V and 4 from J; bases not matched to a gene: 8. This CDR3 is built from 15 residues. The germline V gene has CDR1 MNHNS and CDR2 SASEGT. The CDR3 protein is CASTRTGGVGETQYF. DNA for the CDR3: TGTGCCAGCACCCGGACAGGGGGCGTGGGAGAGACCCAGTACTTC.

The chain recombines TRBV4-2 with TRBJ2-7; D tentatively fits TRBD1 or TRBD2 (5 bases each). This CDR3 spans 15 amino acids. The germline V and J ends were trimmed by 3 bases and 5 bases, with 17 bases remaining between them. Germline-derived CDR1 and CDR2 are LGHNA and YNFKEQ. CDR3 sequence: CASSHRPGPSDEQYV. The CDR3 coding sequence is TGTGCCAGCAGCCACCGACCGGGACCTTCGGACGAGCAGTACGTC.

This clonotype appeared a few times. Here the CDR3 reads CASSPRQGTPEQYF. CDR3 DNA sequence: TGCGCCAGCAGCCCGCGACAGGGTACCCCGGAGCAGTACTTC. This chain links TRBV5-1 with TRBJ2-7; TRBD1 agrees at 7 bases. Germline assignment: CDR1 SGHRS and CDR2 YFSETQ. This CDR3 has 14 residues. J was trimmed by 7 bases and V by 4 bases; bases with no gene match: 11.

DNA for the CDR3: TGCAGCGGCTCTATGGGGGCGCTTCGGCTAGCTTTCTTT. Its translation is CSGSMGALRLAFF. The V call is TRBV29-1, the J call TRBJ1-1; possible D gene TRBD1, 6 bases. The V and J ends lost 7 bases and 10 bases respectively, with 22 bases between them. The CDR3 is 13 residues long. CDR1 and CDR2 from the germline V gene are SQVTM and ANQGSEA.

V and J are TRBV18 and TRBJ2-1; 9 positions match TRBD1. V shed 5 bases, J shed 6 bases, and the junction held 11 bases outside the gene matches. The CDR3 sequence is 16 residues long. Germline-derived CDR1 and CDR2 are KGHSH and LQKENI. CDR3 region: CASSRLRDRDSNEQFF. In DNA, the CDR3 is TGTGCCAGCTCAAGACTGAGGGACAGGGATAGCAATGAGCAGTTCTTC.

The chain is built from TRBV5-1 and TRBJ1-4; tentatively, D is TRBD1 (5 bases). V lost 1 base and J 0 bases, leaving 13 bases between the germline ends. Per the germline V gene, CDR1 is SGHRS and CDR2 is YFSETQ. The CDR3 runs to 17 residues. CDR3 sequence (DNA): TGCGCCAGCAGCTTGTTGGGGACGACTGCAACTAATGAAAAACTGTTTTTT. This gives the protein CASSLLGTTATNEKLFF.

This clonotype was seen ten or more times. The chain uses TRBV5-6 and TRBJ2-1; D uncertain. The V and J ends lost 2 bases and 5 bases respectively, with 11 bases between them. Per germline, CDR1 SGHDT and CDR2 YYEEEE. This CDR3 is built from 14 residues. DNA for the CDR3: TGTGCCAGCAGCTTCCCAGGAGAAAACAATGAGCAGTTCTTC. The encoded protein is CASSFPGENNEQFF.

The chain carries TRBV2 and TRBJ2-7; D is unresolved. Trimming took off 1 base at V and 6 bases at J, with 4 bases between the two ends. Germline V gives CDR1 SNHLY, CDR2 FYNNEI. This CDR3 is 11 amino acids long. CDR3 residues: CASSEEGEQYF. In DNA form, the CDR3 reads TGTGCCAGCAGTGAAGAAGGCGAGCAGTACTTC.

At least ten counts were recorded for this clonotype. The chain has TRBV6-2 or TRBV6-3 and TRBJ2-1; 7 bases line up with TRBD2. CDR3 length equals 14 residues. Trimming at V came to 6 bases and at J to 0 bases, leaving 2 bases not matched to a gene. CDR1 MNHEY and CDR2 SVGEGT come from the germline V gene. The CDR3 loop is CASRRGDSYNEQFF. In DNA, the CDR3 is TGTGCCAGCAGACGGGGGGACTCCTACAATGAGCAGTTCTTC.

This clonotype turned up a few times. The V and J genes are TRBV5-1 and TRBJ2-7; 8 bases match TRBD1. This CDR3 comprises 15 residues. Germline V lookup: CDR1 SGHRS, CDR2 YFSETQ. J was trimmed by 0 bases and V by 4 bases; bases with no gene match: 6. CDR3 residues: CASSIGTGISYEQYF. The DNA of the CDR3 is TGCGCCAGCAGCATCGGGACAGGAATCTCCTACGAGCAGTACTTC.

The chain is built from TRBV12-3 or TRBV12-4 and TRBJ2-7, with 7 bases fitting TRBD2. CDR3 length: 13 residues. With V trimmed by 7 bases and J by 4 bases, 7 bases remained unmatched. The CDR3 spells CASTWRGGYEQYV. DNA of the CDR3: TGTGCCAGCACTTGGAGGGGAGGGTACGAGCAGTACGTC.

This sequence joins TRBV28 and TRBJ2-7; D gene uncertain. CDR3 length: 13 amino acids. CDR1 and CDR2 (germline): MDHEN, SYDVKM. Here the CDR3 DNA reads TGTACCAGCAGCACCTGGGTGGACTACGAGCAGTACGTC. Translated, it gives CTSSTWVDYEQYV.

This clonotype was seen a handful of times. This CDR3 is CASKGGQPGNTIYF. In nucleotides, the CDR3 is TGTGCCAGCAAAGGCGGACAGCCTGGAAACACCATATATTTT. The genes are TRBV12-3 or TRBV12-4 and TRBJ1-3, with a possible D match to TRBD1 (6 bases). V was pared by 7 bases and J by 2 bases, with 12 bases between. This CDR3 is 14 amino acids long.

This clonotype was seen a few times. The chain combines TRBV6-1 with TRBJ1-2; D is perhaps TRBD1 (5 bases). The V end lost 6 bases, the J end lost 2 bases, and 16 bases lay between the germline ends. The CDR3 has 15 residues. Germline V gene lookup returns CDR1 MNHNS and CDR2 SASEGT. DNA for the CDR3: TGTGCCAGCAGCGTAGGACAAGTGGGGAACTATGGCTACACCTTC. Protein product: CASSVGQVGNYGYTF.

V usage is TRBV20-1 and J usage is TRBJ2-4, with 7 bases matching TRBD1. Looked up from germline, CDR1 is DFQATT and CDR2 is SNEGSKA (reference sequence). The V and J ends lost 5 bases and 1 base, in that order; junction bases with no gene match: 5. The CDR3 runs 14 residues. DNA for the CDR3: TGCAGTGCTTTGACAGGGAATGCCAAAAACATTCAGTACTTC. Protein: CSALTGNAKNIQYF.

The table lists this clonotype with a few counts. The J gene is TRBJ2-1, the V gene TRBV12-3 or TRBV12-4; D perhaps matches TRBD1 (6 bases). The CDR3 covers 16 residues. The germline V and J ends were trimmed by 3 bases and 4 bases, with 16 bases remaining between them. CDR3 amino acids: CASSFPDSGFYNEQFF. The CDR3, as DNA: TGTGCCAGCAGTTTTCCGGACAGCGGATTTTACAATGAGCAGTTCTTC.